The rows below give T cell receptor beta chains drawn from one sample of a study of CD4 T cells in relation to SARS-CoV-2 and coronaviruses. These TCRs' antigens remain unknown. Clones were read by immunoSEQ multiplex PCR, and TCRdb kept only the in-frame ones, dropping some. The sample comprises under 20,000 clones, 75% to 85% of which are singletons, and around 25% rests with the top ten. Sequencing used CD4+ T cells from PBMCs, cultured in vitro. The receptors shown here come from a human donor in good health. The CDR3 runs from the conserved cysteine through the conserved F or W. Fields, in order: clone size, D gene, V gene, J gene, CDR3 DNA, CDR3 protein. A D gene is named only where the DNA matches it firmly. Clone sizes are given selectively: once, few, many, or a class where the clone is expanded.

clone_size: -
d_call: -
v_call: TRBV27
j_call: TRBJ1-2
cdr3_nt: TGTGCCAGCAGGCACGAAAAAACTCCCAGTCCCAGGGTGAACTATGGCTACACCTTC
cdr3_aa: CASRHEKTPSPRVNYGYTF

clone_size: -
d_call: TRBD2
v_call: TRBV28
j_call: TRBJ2-7
cdr3_nt: TGTGCCAGCAGTCGACGACTAGCGGGAGTCAATTACGAGCAGTACTTC
cdr3_aa: CASSRRLAGVNYEQYF

clone_size: -
d_call: -
v_call: TRBV19
j_call: TRBJ1-4
cdr3_nt: TGTGCCAGGGGAAAGGCAGGGTCTCTGTTT
cdr3_aa: CARGKAGSLF

clone_size: -
d_call: TRBD1
v_call: TRBV9
j_call: TRBJ1-6
cdr3_nt: TGTGCCAGCAGCGCGGACAGGGCTAATTCACCCCTCCACTTT
cdr3_aa: CASSADRANSPLHF

clone_size: -
d_call: -
v_call: TRBV5-6
j_call: TRBJ2-7
cdr3_nt: TGTGCCAGCAGCTTGGGGTTCCGGGCCACCTACGAGCAGTACTTC
cdr3_aa: CASSLGFRATYEQYF

clone_size: -
d_call: -
v_call: TRBV21-1
j_call: TRBJ2-1
cdr3_nt: TGTGCCAGCAGCAAAGTCAAGCGGAGCTCCTACAATGAGCAGTTCTTC
cdr3_aa: CASSKVKRSSYNEQFF

clone_size: once
d_call: TRBD2
v_call: TRBV3-1/TRBV3-2
j_call: TRBJ2-5
cdr3_nt: TGTGCCAGCAGCCCTCGGACTAGCGGGACGGGGGAGACCCAGTACTTC
cdr3_aa: CASSPRTSGTGETQYF

clone_size: -
d_call: TRBD2
v_call: TRBV7-2
j_call: TRBJ2-1
cdr3_nt: TGTGCCAGCAGCTTGGGACTAGCGGGAGGACTCAATGAGCAGTTCTTC
cdr3_aa: CASSLGLAGGLNEQFF

clone_size: -
d_call: -
v_call: TRBV2
j_call: TRBJ1-2
cdr3_nt: TGTGCCAGCAGTGAAGCGCTTATCGCAGGGAGGTACACCTTC
cdr3_aa: CASSEALIAGRYTF

clone_size: -
d_call: -
v_call: TRBV11-2
j_call: TRBJ2-1
cdr3_nt: TGTGCCAGCAGCTTATTAGGACAGCCCAACAATGAGCAGTTCTTC
cdr3_aa: CASSLLGQPNNEQFF

clone_size: -
d_call: TRBD1
v_call: TRBV7-2
j_call: TRBJ2-7
cdr3_nt: TGTGCCAGCAGCTTGGGATACAGGGGTACCTACGAGCAGTACTTC
cdr3_aa: CASSLGYRGTYEQYF

clone_size: -
d_call: -
v_call: TRBV4-1
j_call: TRBJ1-2
cdr3_nt: TGCGCCAGCAGCCAAGAGGTGGGGGGGAATATTTTATATGGCTACACCTTC
cdr3_aa: CASSQEVGGNILYGYTF

clone_size: -
d_call: TRBD1
v_call: TRBV5-4
j_call: TRBJ2-2
cdr3_nt: TGTGCCAGCAGCTTTCGGGACAGGGGTGGGACCGGGGAGCTGTTTTTT
cdr3_aa: CASSFRDRGGTGELFF

clone_size: -
d_call: -
v_call: TRBV2
j_call: TRBJ2-5
cdr3_nt: TGTGCCAGCAGAGGACAGCCCCAAGAGACCCAGTACTTC
cdr3_aa: CASRGQPQETQYF

clone_size: -
d_call: TRBD2
v_call: TRBV25-1
j_call: TRBJ2-5
cdr3_nt: TGTGCCAGCAGTCCCTGGGGAGGGCGCGAGGAGACCCAGTACTTC
cdr3_aa: CASSPWGGREETQYF

clone_size: -
d_call: TRBD1
v_call: TRBV2
j_call: TRBJ2-6
cdr3_nt: TGTGCCAGCAGTGAAGTTTTTACGGGACAGGGGGTACGTGGGGCCAACGTCCTGACTTTC
cdr3_aa: CASSEVFTGQGVRGANVLTF

clone_size: -
d_call: TRBD1
v_call: TRBV2
j_call: TRBJ2-7
cdr3_nt: TGTGCCAGCAGTGAAGGGACAGGGGACAACGAGCAGTACTTC
cdr3_aa: CASSEGTGDNEQYF

clone_size: -
d_call: TRBD1
v_call: TRBV3-1/TRBV3-2
j_call: TRBJ2-2
cdr3_nt: TGTGCCAGCAGCCAAGCCCTTCGGCAGGGGGCGACCGGGGAGCTGTTTTTT
cdr3_aa: CASSQALRQGATGELFF

clone_size: -
d_call: -
v_call: TRBV27
j_call: TRBJ2-2
cdr3_nt: TGTGCCAGCAGTTTATACTACCACCCTAGTCGTCCCGGGGAGCTGTTTTTT
cdr3_aa: CASSLYYHPSRPGELFF

clone_size: -
d_call: TRBD1
v_call: TRBV9
j_call: TRBJ2-7
cdr3_nt: TGTGCCAGCAGCGTAGCTGGACAGGCTAGCTCCTACGAGCAGTACTTC
cdr3_aa: CASSVAGQASSYEQYF

clone_size: -
d_call: -
v_call: TRBV19
j_call: TRBJ2-3
cdr3_nt: TGTGCCAGTATTGATCGTGGGGGGCGAAGCACAGATACGCAGTATTTT
cdr3_aa: CASIDRGGRSTDTQYF

clone_size: few
d_call: -
v_call: TRBV19
j_call: TRBJ2-7
cdr3_nt: TGTGCCAGTAGCCACCGCGTTGTCCAACCCTACGAGCAGTACTTC
cdr3_aa: CASSHRVVQPYEQYF

clone_size: -
d_call: TRBD2
v_call: TRBV6-5
j_call: TRBJ2-7
cdr3_nt: TGTGCCAGCAGTCGACTCACAGCGGGGGACTACGAGCAGTACTTC
cdr3_aa: CASSRLTAGDYEQYF

clone_size: -
d_call: -
v_call: TRBV6-5
j_call: TRBJ1-1
cdr3_nt: TGTGCCAGCAGTTACTCGGCCCGGGCGGCCACTGAAGCTTTCTTT
cdr3_aa: CASSYSARAATEAFF

clone_size: -
d_call: -
v_call: TRBV27
j_call: TRBJ1-2
cdr3_nt: TGTGCCAGCAGCCAACAGGGCTATGGCTACACCTTC
cdr3_aa: CASSQQGYGYTF

clone_size: -
d_call: TRBD2
v_call: TRBV4-3
j_call: TRBJ2-5
cdr3_nt: TGCGCCAGCAGCCAAGGAAGCGGGGGCGAGACCCAGTACTTC
cdr3_aa: CASSQGSGGETQYF

clone_size: -
d_call: -
v_call: TRBV7-9
j_call: TRBJ1-5
cdr3_nt: TGTGCCAGCAGCTTATCGGGAGGGAATCAGCCCCAGCATTTT
cdr3_aa: CASSLSGGNQPQHF

clone_size: -
d_call: -
v_call: TRBV2
j_call: TRBJ2-7
cdr3_nt: TGTGCCACCAGAGGCGGGACTGGCTACGAGCAGTACTTC
cdr3_aa: CATRGGTGYEQYF

clone_size: once
d_call: TRBD1
v_call: TRBV20-1
j_call: TRBJ1-1
cdr3_nt: TGCAGTGCTAAAGGGGGCTCTGAAGCTTTCTTT
cdr3_aa: CSAKGGSEAFF

clone_size: -
d_call: -
v_call: TRBV7-9
j_call: TRBJ1-2
cdr3_nt: TGTGCCAGCAGCTTTCAGCTCTCCTATTCCTATGGCTACACCTTC
cdr3_aa: CASSFQLSYSYGYTF

clone_size: -
d_call: -
v_call: TRBV7-2
j_call: TRBJ1-3
cdr3_nt: TGTGCCAGCAGCTCATCTGGCGGTGCTGGAAACACCATATATTTT
cdr3_aa: CASSSSGGAGNTIYF

clone_size: -
d_call: -
v_call: TRBV18
j_call: TRBJ1-5
cdr3_nt: TGTGCCAGCTCCCCGGCGGATCAGCCCCAGCATTTT
cdr3_aa: CASSPADQPQHF

clone_size: -
d_call: -
v_call: TRBV10-2
j_call: TRBJ2-1
cdr3_nt: TGCGCCAGCAGTGAAAGGAGGGGACGGTATGAGCAGTTCTTC
cdr3_aa: CASSERRGRYEQFF

clone_size: -
d_call: TRBD1
v_call: TRBV29-1
j_call: TRBJ1-2
cdr3_nt: TGCAGCGTTAGGGGGACAGCCCTGTTGAAAGTAGGCTACACCTTC
cdr3_aa: CSVRGTALLKVGYTF

clone_size: -
d_call: TRBD1
v_call: TRBV5-1
j_call: TRBJ2-6
cdr3_nt: TGCGCCAGCAGCTTCCCGGGACAGACGTCTGGGGCCAACGTCCTGACTTTC
cdr3_aa: CASSFPGQTSGANVLTF

clone_size: -
d_call: -
v_call: TRBV5-1
j_call: TRBJ1-2
cdr3_nt: TGCGCCAGCAGTGAGGGCGTGATGATTGCAGGCTACACCTTC
cdr3_aa: CASSEGVMIAGYTF

clone_size: -
d_call: -
v_call: TRBV4-3
j_call: TRBJ2-6
cdr3_nt: TGCGCCAGCAGCCAAGATTCTGGCCTGGGGGCCAACGTCCTGACTTTC
cdr3_aa: CASSQDSGLGANVLTF

clone_size: -
d_call: TRBD2
v_call: TRBV4-1
j_call: TRBJ2-2
cdr3_nt: TGCGCCAGCAGCCAAACACTAGCGATCCCGAACACCGGGGAGCTGTTTTTT
cdr3_aa: CASSQTLAIPNTGELFF

clone_size: -
d_call: TRBD2
v_call: TRBV5-1
j_call: TRBJ2-3
cdr3_nt: TGCGCCAGCAGCTGGGGACTAGCGGGGAACACAGATACGCAGTATTTT
cdr3_aa: CASSWGLAGNTDTQYF